The text below deals with one T cell receptor (beta chain). The target of this receptor is not known. Base qualities are not at hand, and no much larger clone is one base apart. The cohort was made up of several hundred healthy bone marrow donors. Cohort members were all nominally healthy when sampled, although unrecorded immune exposures were likely present. The donor was CMV seronegative and was included in the group of approximately 350 seronegative cohort members. A peripheral blood sample was provided by each donor, and peripheral blood mononuclear cells were used for TCR beta sequencing. The Qiagen DNeasy Blood Extraction Kit was used to extract genomic DNA from the blood cell samples. CDR1 SGHNT and CDR2 YYREEE were looked up in the germline V gene (reference sequence). From the cysteine up to the phenylalanine, the CDR3 has a length of 15 residues. Of all the DNA, just the CDR3 is kept, 45 bases in frame from base 1. V lost 3 bases and J lost 3 bases, and the count of bases not matched to a germline gene is 9.

The library was prepared using the immunoSEQ multiplex PCR assay. A mixture of 60 forward primers for TCR Vbeta segments and 13 reverse primers for TCR Jbeta segments was used in the multiplex PCR. The CDR3 region of rearranged TCR beta genes was amplified from genomic DNA by a multiplex PCR assay. On the Illumina HiSeq System, the amplified TCR beta libraries were sequenced as 87-base-pair reads. In the source study's methods: Across the 600 to 700 repertoires, a later analysis counted roughly 84 million unique TCR beta chains, 9.5 million to 12 million of which were shared by at least two donors. Raw reads were error-corrected and collapsed into unique sequences with a nearest-neighbor algorithm that merged closely related sequences to remove PCR and sequencing errors. V, D and J gene segments were assigned by aligning CDR3 sequences to IMGT reference sequences. Each retained sequence needed at least a six-nucleotide match to both a V gene segment and a J gene segment. Rearrangements were classified as productive when the CDR3 lacked stop codons and remained in frame with V and J, and all other rearrangements were classified as non-productive. CDR3 was defined according to IMGT convention as the region running from the second conserved V-encoded cysteine to the conserved J-encoded phenylalanine. In an earlier analysis of more than 550 of the donors, sequences lacking an unambiguous match to a single V gene segment were excluded. An earlier analysis of fewer than 750 of the donors called V segments functional above 56.7% productive rearrangements and segregating when the between-donor standard deviation exceeded 5%. A statistical classification framework was developed to diagnose cytomegalovirus status using the catalog of TCR beta chain sequences. A later analysis assigned V and J genes by comparing TCR nucleotide sequences with IMGT/GENE-DB human TR gene sequences. A later analysis assigned CDR3 sequences and most-parsimonious VDJ recombination scenarios with the TCRdist pipeline. In a later analysis, each TCR beta chain was defined by its CDR3 amino acid sequence together with its V-gene family, and reads lacking a unique V-gene family were excluded. As a way to deal with suspected cross-contamination and a sequencing artifact, a later analysis dropped approximately 590 nucleotide sequences that were highly shared and had low generation probability. In a later analysis, a clonal expansion index for each public chain was calculated from normalized within-repertoire ranks of inferred template counts. In a later analysis, generation probabilities were computed with a VDJ recombination model fitted to out-of-frame rearrangements, and the resulting probabilities were checked against IGoR. Hypergeometric tests were used in a later analysis to score TCR-TCR, TCR-HLA and TCR-CMV co-occurrence, with a repertoire-size bias correction applied to the TCR pairs. In a later analysis, false discovery rates were estimated by permuting HLA or CMV assignments 20 times. In a later analysis, co-occurring TCRs were grouped using DBSCAN, with TCRdist sequence similarity added in when clustering inside HLA-allele-positive subsets. Repertoires with fewer than 30,000 or more than 120,000 public chains were left out of co-occurrence clustering, as were five repertoires with anomalous nucleotide sharing. This immuneACCESS table, as held by TCRdb, lists in-frame sequences with V and J called but not all clones. Of the missing ones, under half trace to an unresolved V gene in checked studies; the others have no known cause. The V and J calls and clone size are taken from that table; D and trimming were inferred from the DNA. This sample holds about 140,000 clones; roughly three fifths were observed only once. The leading ten clones occupy approximately 6.5% of the sample.

This sample was included in a study of cytomegalovirus exposure and HLA in healthy donors listed by TCRdb under 2017. Concerning the study at large: An earlier analysis of under 600 of the donors reported roughly 270 Gb of sequence data and 117 million unique TCR beta sequences from 190 million or so T cells. Besides the first cohort of roughly 700 subjects, a separate validation cohort made up of over a hundred different subjects was used. An early release covering some 640 HLA-typed donors comprised approximately 300 gigabases of sequencing data and 65 million to 100 million unique TCR sequences. Class I and class II HLA loci were covered by the typing at four-digit resolution. Because of strong linkage in the cohort, 4 to 6 DR-DQ haplotypes were treated as single units for association and clustering. Among the approximately 400 genotyped donors, around 79% belonged to the genetic ancestry cluster associated with self-reported Caucasian donors. The T cell repertoires of 666 subjects were profiled by immunosequencing and related to cytomegalovirus serostatus. In an earlier analysis of about 590 of the donors, high-throughput TCR beta sequencing was used to judge whether each TCR beta V gene segment behaved as functional or pseudogenic. The number of donors typed differed by locus, with about 629-640 for A, B, C, DRB1 and DQB1, more than 500 for DQA1, about 610 for DPA1, and around 460 for DPB1. Donor age, sex, ethnicity and CMV serostatus were compiled alongside the repertoire data. A later analysis re-examined previously published TCR beta repertoires from around 670 donors and added high-resolution HLA genotyping to investigate patterns of TCR occurrence. Every discovery cohort repertoire had been produced on one sequencing platform. A later genetic analysis used genome-wide SNP genotypes for about three fifths of the 666 donors, treating that subset as a discovery cohort. On average, roughly 250,000 unique TCR beta nucleotide sequences were sequenced per donor among about 400 genotyped donors of the cohort, with approximately 18% of those sequences being non-productive. The study combined high-throughput TCR immunosequencing, statistical association of individual TCRs with disease status, and machine learning to predict cytomegalovirus infection status. The aim of the study was to test whether cataloging public T cell receptors could identify signatures of past pathogen exposure. Rather than using new phenotypic data, the later analysis identified candidate immune exposures from TCR beta sequences and from how often those sequences occurred across donors. Paper-wide results and their limitations: Because some donors lacked HLA typing at each locus, the association tests relied only on the typed subset. Presence/absence analyses assumed roughly uniform sequencing depth across donors, an assumption that may not hold. About 17 rarely observed V segments, including chromosome 9 orphons, were excluded from the earlier analysis of a few hundred of the donors because counts were too low. CMV serostatus was the only immune exposure information available for the cohort. At a false discovery rate of 0.05, a later analysis linked around 17,000 TCR beta sequences to specific HLA alleles. Linkage disequilibrium might explain the correlated functional status among segregating V segments, but an unknown experimental factor could not be ruled out. According to a later analysis, parvovirus B19, influenza, CMV and Epstein-Barr virus appeared linked to several top co-occurrence clusters. The classifier was reported to diagnose cytomegalovirus status with high specificity and sensitivity in both the original cohort and the validation cohort. The cohort was sequenced for TCR beta chains only, and without alpha or paired-chain data the features that could be detected were limited. A later analysis found that most CMV-associated TCR beta chains appeared HLA-restricted, with HLA associations seemingly driven largely by CMV exposure. The 87-base-pair reads could not distinguish some IMGT-functional V segments, including TRBV6-2 and TRBV6-3, so those segments were excluded. It was suggested by the authors that the approach could potentially be generalized to other disease states and immunological phenotypes. A later genetic analysis reported fewer N-insertions in productive TCRs among donors in an Asian-associated ancestry cluster than the roughly 620-donor mean. While some public TCRs were present in many individuals, most TCR sequences turned up only very rarely across donors. When HLA alleles, especially DR and DQ, strongly co-occurred, attributing TCR associations to individual alleles was difficult. A total of around 150 TCR beta chains were listed by the study as associated with cytomegalovirus. In vitro tests confirmed that a few of the cytomegalovirus-associated TCR beta chains recognize cytomegalovirus antigens. A group of highly shared sequence variants was considered likely to be a technical artifact of the sequencing pipeline. V-gene and J-gene trimming of TCR beta chains was associated with a missense DCLRE1C variant in a later genetic analysis, and the association was replicated in an independent cohort. In a later analysis, HLA-associated TCR beta chains were found to be more clonally expanded and to have lower generation probabilities than equally common non-associated chains. In an earlier analysis of roughly 500 of the donors, most TCR beta V segments appeared in productive rearrangements about 90% or about 30% of the time, broadly matching IMGT annotations. A further reported finding was that TCR beta sequences accurately predicted the HLA-A and HLA-B alleles for most subjects in the first cohort. According to a later analysis, TCR association rates differed among HLA loci, with DRB1 alleles showing the most associated TCRs and HLA-C alleles showing the fewest.

This receptor chain uses TRBV5-4 and TRBJ2-7; the junction holds 7 bases that match TRBD1. Input material: PBMCs. This clonotype originated in a woman in her fifties or sixties in good health and CMV-seronegative. Here the CDR3 is given as CASSSTGALLYEQYF. Here is the DNA: TGTGCCAGCAGCTCTACAGGGGCGCTCCTCTACGAGCAGTACTTC.